These T cell receptor beta chains were read from a single sample in a study of shared clonotypes between healthy human individuals. The repertoire was sequenced with immunoSEQ multiplex PCR; TCRdb's copy has only in-frame clones and lacks some. This repertoire shows approximately 1,500,000 clones, 95% to 99% found once; its top ten account for about 0.45%. Sequencing was carried out using naive CD4+ T cells sorted from blood. All receptors come from a man aged 25 to 40 in good health. The CDR3 runs from the conserved cysteine through the conserved F or W. D genes are given only for firm matches. Part of the rows lack a size; the others show once, few, many or a class for expanded clones.

TRBD1	TRBV10-3	TRBJ2-7	-	CAISESELDRAEQYF	TGTGCCATCAGTGAGTCGGAGCTTGACAGGGCGGAGCAGTACTTC
TRBD2	TRBV28	TRBJ2-7	-	CAGRTSGTYEQYF	TGTGCCGGTCGGACTAGCGGTACCTACGAGCAGTACTTC
-	TRBV10-2	TRBJ1-4	-	CASSESNRATSNEKLFF	TGCGCCAGCAGTGAGTCGAACAGGGCGACGAGTAATGAAAAACTGTTTTTT
-	TRBV10-3	TRBJ2-7	-	CAISDSGGTYEQYF	TGTGCCATCAGTGATTCAGGGGGGACCTACGAGCAGTACTTC
-	TRBV18	TRBJ2-2	-	CASSPGQGRFGELFF	TGTGCCAGCTCACCAGGGCAGGGGCGCTTCGGGGAGCTGTTTTTT
-	TRBV5-1	TRBJ2-1	-	CASSFLSTPYNEQFF	TGCGCCAGCAGCTTTTTATCTACTCCCTACAATGAGCAGTTCTTC
-	TRBV20-1	TRBJ1-1	-	CSASNSLQAFF	TGCAGTGCTTCAAACAGTCTCCAAGCTTTCTTT
TRBD1	TRBV29-1	TRBJ2-6	-	CSVTGPDSGANVLTF	TGCAGCGTGACAGGGCCCGACTCTGGGGCCAACGTCCTGACTTTC
-	TRBV5-1	TRBJ1-1	once	CASSLGAAEGYTEAFF	TGCGCCAGCAGCCTGGGGGCAGCAGAGGGTTACACTGAAGCTTTCTTT
-	TRBV5-1	TRBJ2-3	-	CASSLTLGTDTQYF	TGCGCCAGCAGCTTGACCCTGGGGACAGATACGCAGTATTTT
TRBD1	TRBV2	TRBJ2-3	-	CASSDPGQGTDTQYF	TGTGCCAGCAGCGACCCGGGACAGGGGACAGATACGCAGTATTTT
TRBD1	TRBV6-1	TRBJ1-5	once	CATLGTAYNQPQHF	TGTGCCACCCTGGGGACAGCCTACAATCAGCCCCAGCATTTT
TRBD2	TRBV27	TRBJ2-1	-	CASSLWLAGGPTNEQFF	TGTGCCAGCAGTTTATGGTTAGCGGGAGGGCCAACGAATGAGCAGTTCTTC
TRBD2	TRBV5-1	TRBJ2-3	-	CASSVALAGGRDTQYF	TGCGCCAGCAGCGTGGCGTTAGCGGGAGGCAGAGATACGCAGTATTTT
-	TRBV10-2	TRBJ2-1	-	CASREIANSYNEQFF	TGCGCCAGCAGGGAGATAGCGAACTCATACAATGAGCAGTTCTTC
-	TRBV19	TRBJ1-1	-	CASTPGVASNTEAFF	TGTGCCAGTACCCCCGGCGTGGCCTCGAACACTGAAGCTTTCTTT
TRBD2	TRBV13	TRBJ2-1	-	CASSLDRGRVGNEQFF	TGTGCCAGCAGCTTAGACCGCGGGAGGGTAGGCAATGAGCAGTTCTTC
TRBD1	TRBV5-6	TRBJ1-2	-	CASSSGQSRVYGYTF	TGTGCCAGCAGCTCGGGACAGTCCAGGGTCTATGGCTACACCTTC
-	TRBV5-6	TRBJ2-1	-	CASSFLSGITYNEQFF	TGTGCCAGCAGTTTCCTAAGCGGAATAACCTACAATGAGCAGTTCTTC
TRBD2	TRBV30	TRBJ2-3	-	CAWRAGGPSDTQYF	TGTGCCTGGAGAGCGGGAGGGCCTTCAGATACGCAGTATTTT
-	TRBV30	TRBJ2-7	-	CAWSVAAQGLGSGEQYF	TGTGCCTGGAGTGTAGCCGCCCAAGGGTTGGGGTCAGGCGAGCAGTACTTC
-	TRBV18	TRBJ2-5	-	CASSPPRALATQYF	TGTGCCAGCTCACCACCGAGGGCTCTGGCGACCCAGTACTTC
TRBD2	TRBV25-1	TRBJ2-7	-	CASNPSGSTYEQYF	TGTGCCAGCAACCCTAGCGGGTCCACCTACGAGCAGTACTTC
-	TRBV18	TRBJ1-2	-	CASSPPRGLVDYGYTF	TGTGCCAGCTCACCACCCCGGGGGCTAGTGGACTATGGCTACACCTTC
TRBD2	TRBV28	TRBJ2-7	-	CASRPSGSSYEQYF	TGTGCCAGCAGACCCAGCGGGAGTTCCTACGAGCAGTACTTC
TRBD1	TRBV6-6	TRBJ2-2	-	CASSLLGGAGTGELFF	TGTGCCAGCAGCCTTCTAGGGGGCGCGGGCACCGGGGAGCTGTTTTTT
TRBD1	TRBV6-5	TRBJ2-7	-	CASGTGIEQYF	TGTGCCAGCGGGACAGGGATCGAGCAGTACTTC
-	TRBV13	TRBJ2-2	once	CASSRTANTGELFF	TGTGCCAGCAGTCGGACAGCAAACACCGGGGAGCTGTTTTTT
-	TRBV27	TRBJ2-1	-	CASTRAAGVYNEQFF	TGTGCCAGCACCCGCGCGGCAGGGGTATACAATGAGCAGTTCTTC
TRBD2	TRBV19	TRBJ2-1	-	CASSMLGLAGEQFF	TGTGCCAGTAGTATGCTCGGACTAGCGGGTGAGCAGTTCTTC
TRBD2	TRBV5-1	TRBJ2-1	-	CASSVLAGVENNEQFF	TGCGCCAGCAGCGTACTAGCGGGAGTAGAAAACAATGAGCAGTTCTTC
-	TRBV5-1	TRBJ2-2	-	CASSLRGGNTGELFF	TGCGCCAGCAGCTTGCGAGGGGGGAACACCGGGGAGCTGTTTTTT
-	TRBV10-3	TRBJ1-1	-	CAISEPTGFNTEAFF	TGTGCCATCAGTGAGCCCACAGGGTTTAACACTGAAGCTTTCTTT
TRBD2	TRBV2	TRBJ2-2	-	CASSERLAGAGTGELFF	TGTGCCAGCAGTGAACGGCTAGCGGGAGCAGGAACCGGGGAGCTGTTTTTT
-	TRBV11-3	TRBJ2-3	-	CASSLHRGTDTQYF	TGTGCCAGCAGCTTACACCGTGGCACAGATACGCAGTATTTT
-	TRBV9	TRBJ1-1	-	CASSVVGENTEAFF	TGTGCCAGCAGCGTAGTTGGAGAGAACACTGAAGCTTTCTTT
TRBD1	TRBV27	TRBJ2-7	-	CASSLVGQAPREYF	TGTGCCAGCAGTTTGGTGGGACAGGCCCCTAGGGAATACTTC
TRBD2	TRBV6-1	TRBJ2-3	-	CASSSTGGGSDTQYF	TGTGCCTCCTCCTCGACGGGAGGGGGGAGTGATACGCAGTATTTT
-	TRBV19	TRBJ2-2	-	CASSTGYRELFF	TGTGCCAGTAGTACAGGGTACCGGGAGCTGTTTTTT
TRBD2	TRBV7-2	TRBJ2-3	-	CASSFPTSGTDTQYF	TGTGCCAGCAGCTTCCCGACTAGCGGGACAGATACGCAGTATTTT
-	TRBV18	TRBJ1-1	-	CASSPQTTTNTEAFF	TGTGCCAGCTCACCACAAACTACAACGAACACTGAAGCTTTCTTT
-	TRBV9	TRBJ1-2	-	CASSVSRYGYTF	TGTGCCAGCAGCGTTAGTCGCTATGGCTACACCTTC
TRBD2	TRBV2	TRBJ2-1	-	CASSRREGGNEQFF	TGTGCCAGCAGTCGCCGGGAGGGAGGCAATGAGCAGTTCTTC
TRBD2	TRBV5-4	TRBJ2-1	-	CASRPGTSSNEQFF	TGTGCCAGCAGACCCGGGACTAGCAGCAATGAGCAGTTCTTC
-	TRBV5-5	TRBJ1-2	-	CASSTDKTNYGYTF	TGTGCCAGCAGCACCGACAAGACTAACTATGGCTACACCTTC
-	TRBV7-8	TRBJ1-2	once	CASSPRGRRWLGYTF	TGTGCCAGCAGCCCAAGGGGACGGCGGTGGCTTGGCTACACCTTC
TRBD1	TRBV6-5	TRBJ2-1	once	CASSYKTGAPQFF	TGTGCCAGCAGTTACAAGACAGGGGCACCGCAGTTCTTC
-	TRBV9	TRBJ2-5	once	CASSVLGVEGETQYF	TGTGCCAGCAGCGTCCTTGGCGTCGAGGGAGAGACCCAGTACTTC
-	TRBV29-1	TRBJ2-3	-	CSVAPVLLTDTQYF	TGCAGCGTTGCCCCAGTCTTATTGACAGATACGCAGTATTTT
TRBD2	TRBV6-6	TRBJ2-7	-	CASSYSGTSVTYEQYF	TGTGCCAGCAGTTACTCTGGGACTAGCGTCACCTACGAGCAGTACTTC